These T cell receptor beta chains were read from a single sample in a study of OX40 agonist ivuxolimab in advanced cancers. TCRdb's table, derived via immunoSEQ multiplex PCR, lists solely in-frame clones and lacks some. The top ten hold about 2.4% of the sample, which has around 15,000 clones, roughly four fifths seen once. The input for sequencing was CD4+ or CD8+ T cells sorted from blood, taken in a trial of the OX40 agonist ivuxolimab. These receptors originate from an adult with an advanced solid tumor such as melanoma, head and neck, liver or kidney cancer. Both conserved end residues are part of each CDR3. The D gene is left open where the match is weak. Size tells how often a clone was seen (once, few, many) or the class of an expanded clone, and some rows leave it out.

j_call v_call clone_size d_call cdr3_nt cdr3_aa
TRBJ1-5 TRBV19 NA NA TGTGCCAGTAGTGGGGAGATACATGGCAATCAGCCCCAGCATTTT CASSGEIHGNQPQHF
TRBJ1-5 TRBV21-1 NA NA TGTGCCAGCAGCAAAGTTAGGACTCAGCCCCAGCATTTT CASSKVRTQPQHF
TRBJ2-2 TRBV4-1 NA NA TGCGCCAGCAGCCATACCTACTCTGACACTAACACCGGGGAGCTGTTTTTT CASSHTYSDTNTGELFF
TRBJ2-3 TRBV7-3 NA NA TGTGCCAGCAGCTTAGTTGCAGACACAGATACGCAGTATTTT CASSLVADTDTQYF
TRBJ2-1 TRBV12-5 NA TRBD2 TGTGCTAGTGCTCGGACTAGTAGTGAGCAGTTCTTC CASARTSSEQFF
TRBJ2-7 TRBV5-6 NA TRBD1 TGTGCCAGCAGCTTGGGGGACAGGGCCTACGAGCAGTACTTC CASSLGDRAYEQYF
TRBJ2-2 TRBV11-2 NA NA TGTGCCAGCAGCTTAGCCCTGGGTTCCGGGGAGCTGTTTTTT CASSLALGSGELFF
TRBJ2-7 TRBV19 once NA TGTGCCAGTAGTAGAGGGGACTCTACCTACGAGCAGTACTTC CASSRGDSTYEQYF
TRBJ1-2 TRBV7-9 NA NA TGTGCCAGCAGCGGAACTAACTATGGCTACACCTTC CASSGTNYGYTF
TRBJ2-1 TRBV10-2 NA NA TGCGCCAGCGGGGACTACAATGAGCAGTTCTTC CASGDYNEQFF
TRBJ1-1 TRBV19 NA NA TGTGCCAGTAGTATAGAAAATCAGGGGCGGACCACTGAAGCTTTCTTT CASSIENQGRTTEAFF
TRBJ2-3 TRBV6-1 once NA TGTGCCAGCAACACCAGGGGACGCACAGATACGCAGTATTTT CASNTRGRTDTQYF
TRBJ2-3 TRBV15 NA TRBD2 TGTGCCACCTCACGCTGGGAGGGCCTTGGCACAGATACGCAGTATTTT CATSRWEGLGTDTQYF
TRBJ1-3 TRBV28 once TRBD1 TGTGCCAGCAGTATTCTGGACAGGGTGAAAGGAAACACCATATATTTT CASSILDRVKGNTIYF
TRBJ2-5 TRBV9 once NA TGTGCCAGCAGCTCCGGGGAGACCCAGTACTTC CASSSGETQYF
TRBJ2-1 TRBV2 few NA TGTGCCAGCAGTGAAGCTAGGAGAAATGAGCAGTTCTTC CASSEARRNEQFF
TRBJ2-1 TRBV11-1 NA NA TGTGCCAGCAGTCGCCTAGCGGGACAGGACAATGAGCAGTTCTTC CASSRLAGQDNEQFF
TRBJ1-3 TRBV2 few NA TGTGCCAGCAGGGTCAGCCAGGGAGCTGGAAACACCATATATTTT CASRVSQGAGNTIYF
TRBJ1-5 TRBV6-5 few TRBD1 TGTGCCAGCAGTTACACAAGACAGGGAAGCAATCAGCCCCAGCATTTT CASSYTRQGSNQPQHF
TRBJ1-1 TRBV18 once TRBD1 TGTGCCAGCTCACTCGACAGGGTCTATAGTACTGAAGCTTTCTTT CASSLDRVYSTEAFF
TRBJ2-1 TRBV7-2 NA TRBD1 TGTGCCAGCAGCTTAGAGGGCAGGGGGCTGTACAATGAGCAGTTCTTC CASSLEGRGLYNEQFF
TRBJ1-5 TRBV9 NA TRBD1 TGTGCCAGCAGCGTAGGGACAGGGAATCAGCCCCAGCATTTT CASSVGTGNQPQHF
TRBJ1-5 TRBV6-1 NA NA TGTGCCAGCAACATGGACGAATATCAGCCCCAGCATTTT CASNMDEYQPQHF
TRBJ2-1 TRBV7-6 once NA TGTGCCAGCAGCATACAGGGAGTCGCCTACAATGAGCAGTTCTTC CASSIQGVAYNEQFF
TRBJ2-7 TRBV30 few NA TGTGCCTGGAGTCTAGGACACCCGATCTACGAGCAGTACTTC CAWSLGHPIYEQYF
TRBJ1-2 TRBV7-2 NA NA TGTGCCAGCAGCCCGCCTAGGTCTGGCTACACCTTC CASSPPRSGYTF
TRBJ2-7 TRBV4-2 NA TRBD1 TGTGCCAGCAGCCAAGAGGAAGGACAGGCCTACGAGCAGTACTTC CASSQEEGQAYEQYF
TRBJ2-2 TRBV21-1 NA NA TGTGCCAGCAGCAAATCGCGGGGGGCGAACACCGGGGAGCTGTTTTTT CASSKSRGANTGELFF
TRBJ1-1 TRBV11-3 NA NA TGTGCCAGCAGCTTAGACACAGGTGAAGCTTTCTTT CASSLDTGEAFF
TRBJ2-7 TRBV11-2 NA NA TGTGCCAGCAGCTTAGATCGGGTCGGAGGGACCGAGCAGTACTTC CASSLDRVGGTEQYF
TRBJ1-1 TRBV7-2 NA NA TGTGCCAGCAGCTCCCGAGGAGGGGGAACTGAAGCTTTCTTT CASSSRGGGTEAFF
TRBJ2-6 TRBV6-1 once NA TGTGCCAGCAGTGAAACCTTCTTCTCTGGGGCCAACGTCCTGACTTTC CASSETFFSGANVLTF